Following are 2 T cell receptor beta chains from one sample sequenced in a study of identifying expanded T cells in peripheral blood. Using immunoSEQ multiplex PCR, the repertoire was profiled, and TCRdb retains in-frame clones only, with some absent. The sample has approximately 100,000 clones, around 89% seen once. The sequenced sample was blood. These receptors were taken from a person between 18 and 75 years old in good health.

The rearrangement links TRBV7-8 to TRBJ1-2; D unresolved. V shed 5 bases and J shed 10 bases, with 17 bases lying between them. The V gene's germline CDR1 is SGHVS and CDR2 FQNEAQ. CDR3 length: 13 residues. The CDR3 DNA sequence: TGTGCCAGCAGCCTCCAAGCCTCGGCGGACTACACCTTC. Its translation is CASSLQASADYTF. Together with reference TRBV7-8 and TRBJ1-2, the CDR3 gives the full variable domain: GAGVSQSPRYKVAKRGQDVALRCDPISGHVSLFWYQQALGQGPEFLTYFQNEAQLDKSGLPSDRFFAERPEGSVSTLKIQRTQQEDSAVYLCASSLQASADYTFGSGTRLTVV.

The chain is built from TRBV7-2 and TRBJ2-5; weak D call: TRBD1 (6 bases). Per germline, CDR1 SGHTA and CDR2 FQGNSA. The CDR3 totals 14 residues. Trimming shortened V by 4 bases and J by 5 bases, and 14 bases separated the two germline ends. CDR3 sequence reads: CASSWGTLAETQYF. For the CDR3, the DNA is TGTGCCAGCAGCTGGGGGACACTGGCGGAGACCCAGTACTTC. Full variable domain (outside the CDR3, taken from reference TRBV7-2 and TRBJ2-5): GAGVSQSPSNKVTEKGKDVELRCDPISGHTALYWYRQSLGQGLEFLIYFQGNSAPDKSGLPSDRFSAERTGGSVSTLTIQRTQQEDSAVYLCASSWGTLAETQYFGPGTRLLVL.